This TCR beta chain was sequenced for a study of blood T cell repertoires in COVID-19. This CDR3 region has 14 residues. V was shortened by 4 bases and J by 2 bases, with 14 bases between the two germline ends. CDR1 GTSNPN and CDR2 SVGIG come from the germline V gene (reference sequence). Per the original data handling: Amplification of reference gene primers provided the estimated nucleated cell counts. The data were produced by immunoSEQ multiplex PCR, yet TCRdb's version contains in-frame clones alone and is incomplete. That table supplies the V and J calls and clone size; D and trimming were determined from the DNA. The data show under 200,000 clones, with 84% seen just once and around 2.9% held by the top ten. Membership in each cohort depended on participant-reported clinical history. In the 2 weeks before study entry, exposed participants met a COVID-19 case, which was PCR-confirmed or clinician-diagnosed.

The sequence came from a woman aged 30 to 39 who had been exposed to COVID-19. The sequenced sample was PBMCs or T cells enriched from blood (not recorded which). The gene calls are TRBV30 and TRBJ1-2, with D perhaps matching TRBD1 (6 bases). CDR3 nucleotide sequence: TGTGCCTGGATTGGACAGAACCCAAACTATGGCTACACCTTC. Translated, it gives CAWIGQNPNYGYTF.